The 20 T cell receptor beta chains below were found in one sample sequenced in a study of radiation and T cells in renal cell carcinoma. Measured with immunoSEQ multiplex PCR; TCRdb has only the in-frame clones, and not every one. The sample holds some 120,000 clones, over 75% seen once. Stated time point: blood 2 weeks post-SBRT. This sample's treatment: 15 Gy SBRT to primary tumor, nephrectomy 4 weeks later. The specimen was blood, collected from a patient whose treatment included radiotherapy and nephrectomy. The receptors shown here come from a man aged 45-65 years with renal cell carcinoma.

The CDR3 nucleotides are TGTGCCAGTAGTATAGCCCTAATTCAGGGAGATACTGAAGCTTTCTTT. The encoded protein is CASSIALIQGDTEAFF. V usage is TRBV19 and J usage is TRBJ1-1, with D perhaps matching TRBD1 (5 bases). The CDR3 consists of 16 residues. Trimming cost V 1 base and J 5 bases, with 17 bases left between them. Germline V gene data show CDR1 as LNHDA and CDR2 as SQIVND (reference sequence).

This clone was seen once. V and J are TRBV6-5 and TRBJ1-2, with a possible D match to TRBD1 (5 bases). Per the germline V gene, CDR1 is MNHEY and CDR2 is SVGAGI. V was cut by 7 bases and J by 1 base, with 13 bases left in between. This CDR3 spans 14 amino acids. The CDR3 loop is CASIAPGGNYGYTF. The CDR3 bases are TGTGCCAGCATAGCCCCCGGGGGTAACTATGGCTACACCTTC.

This chain uses TRBV25-1 with TRBJ2-1; D gene unclear. V lost 2 bases, J lost 7 bases, and 12 bases lay in between. CDR1 MGHDK and CDR2 SYGVNS come from the germline V gene. The CDR3 spans 14 residues. CDR3 nucleotide sequence: TGTGCCAGCAGTGAAAATGTATGGACGAATGAGCAGTTCTTC. Translation gives CASSENVWTNEQFF.

The rearrangement links TRBV9 to TRBJ2-1, with unresolved D. Trimming took off 4 bases at V and 8 bases at J, with 19 bases between the two ends. CDR1 and CDR2 from the germline V gene are SGDLS and YYNGEE. The CDR3 runs to 15 residues. This chain's CDR3 is CASSPSRGTTDEQFF. In nucleotides, the CDR3 is TGTGCCAGCAGCCCATCCCGAGGAACTACGGATGAGCAGTTCTTC.

This clone was counted only a few times. The chain has TRBV28 and TRBJ2-2; 8 positions match TRBD2. V was clipped by 6 bases and J by 6 bases; unmatched bases: 12. The V gene's germline CDR1 is MDHEN and CDR2 SYDVKM. The CDR3 sequence is 16 residues long. CDR3 sequence: CASSLMRGDVSGELFF. The CDR3 bases are TGTGCCAGCAGCCTAATGCGGGGGGACGTCTCCGGGGAGCTGTTTTTT.

The rearrangement uses TRBV2 and TRBJ1-3; maybe TRBD1 (6 bases). The germline V gene has CDR1 SNHLY and CDR2 FYNNEI. V was cut by 11 bases and J by 4 bases, with 15 bases left in between. CDR3 length: 13 amino acids. The CDR3 sequence is CASSGTYGNTIYF. The CDR3 DNA reads TGTGCCTCAAGTGGGACATACGGAAACACCATATATTTT. Supplemented by reference TRBV2 and TRBJ1-3, the full variable domain reads EPEVTQTPSHQVTQMGQEVILRCVPISNHLYFYWYRQILGQKVEFLVSFYNNEISEKSEIFDDQFSVERPDGSNFTLKIRSTKLEDSAMYFCASSGTYGNTIYFGEGSWLTVV.

The table lists this clone with a count of one. The CDR3 sequence: CASRDRGVETQYF. The CDR3 bases are TGTGCCAGCAGGGATCGGGGGGTCGAGACCCAGTACTTC. The chain couples TRBV6-1 to TRBJ2-5; 7 nucleotides agree with TRBD2. The CDR3 has 13 residues. Germline loops: CDR1 MNHNS, CDR2 SASEGT. V shed 6 bases and J 5 bases; nucleotides not matched to a gene: 6.

This clone has only a few counts. The rearrangement joins TRBV27 to TRBJ1-3; no reliable D call. Germline V CDR1 and CDR2: MNHEY, SMNVEV (reference sequence). The CDR3 spans 15 residues. Trimming removed 5 bases from V and 0 bases from J, with 11 bases in between. The CDR3 is CASSSSGFSGNTIYF. CDR3 DNA: TGTGCCAGCAGTAGTTCTGGGTTCTCTGGAAACACCATATATTTT.

The chain is built from TRBV2 and TRBJ2-3, with 8 bases matching TRBD1. The CDR3 sequence is 14 residues long. The V gene's germline CDR1 is SNHLY and CDR2 FYNNEI. The ends lost 6 bases at V and 4 bases at J; junction bases unmatched: 6. CDR3 sequence reads: CASRQGAYSDTQYF. The CDR3 DNA sequence: TGTGCCAGCAGGCAGGGGGCGTATTCAGATACGCAGTATTTT.

Only one count was recorded for this clone. The chain recombines TRBV19 with TRBJ1-1, with 8 nucleotides matching TRBD1. V lost 3 bases, J lost 0 bases, and 6 bases stayed unmatched. This CDR3 has 16 residues. CDR1 and CDR2 (germline): LNHDA, SQIVND (reference sequence). The CDR3: CASSMWQGAVNTEAFF. CDR3 sequence (DNA): TGTGCCAGTAGTATGTGGCAGGGGGCAGTGAACACTGAAGCTTTCTTT.

The chain carries TRBV19 and TRBJ1-5; no firm D call. CDR1 and CDR2 from the germline V gene are LNHDA and SQIVND (reference sequence). With 7 bases removed from V and 5 bases from J, the gap between germline ends came to 18 bases. This CDR3 region has 15 residues. The CDR3 DNA is TGTGCCAGTACCGGTGCCCCGAATATCGATCAGCCCCAGCATTTT. Residues: CASTGAPNIDQPQHF.

Note on this clone: A read error may account for a junction end that differs from germline. J is TRBJ1-2 and V is TRBV7-2; D is unclear. This CDR3 has 13 residues. Germline assignment: CDR1 SGHTA and CDR2 FQGNSA. The DNA for the CDR3 is TGTGCCAGCAGCCCGACACCCAACTATGGCTACACCTTT. This codes for CASSPTPNYGYTF.

This chain joins TRBV7-3 and TRBJ1-2, with unresolved D. CDR3 length: 14 amino acids. V lost 4 bases and J lost 6, with 15 bases in between. Germline values: CDR1 SGHTA, CDR2 FQGTGA. The CDR3 DNA sequence: TGTGCCAGCAGCTCTCCGGTGGGCCCTCATGGCTACACCTTC. It specifies CASSSPVGPHGYTF.

The CDR3 region has the DNA TGCGCCAGCAGCGGCACCTCAGGTGGAAACACTGAAGCTTTCTTT. Its translation is CASSGTSGGNTEAFF. The chain joins TRBV5-1 to TRBJ1-1, with unresolved D. CDR1 is SGHRS and CDR2 is YFSETQ in the germline V gene. V was clipped by 4 bases and J by 2 bases, with 15 bases between them. This CDR3 comprises 15 residues.

This clone has just one count. The V and J genes are TRBV4-2 and TRBJ2-5; D ambiguous. Germline-derived CDR1 and CDR2 are LGHNA and YNFKEQ. The CDR3 consists of 16 residues. Trimming cost V 4 bases and J 7 bases, with 22 bases left between them. The DNA for the CDR3 is TGTGCCAGCAGCCCAAATATCTATAGTGCGGTTGTGACCCAGTACTTC. This sequence encodes CASSPNIYSAVVTQYF.

V usage is TRBV5-1 and J usage is TRBJ2-5, with 11 bases aligning to TRBD1. J gave up 11 bases and V 2 bases, and 11 bases lay outside the gene matches. Germline V gene lookup returns CDR1 SGHRS and CDR2 YFSETQ. The CDR3 runs 15 residues. The CDR3 sequence is CASSFGDRGLEEQYF. CDR3 nucleotides: TGCGCCAGCAGCTTCGGGGACAGGGGGTTGGAAGAGCAGTACTTC. Full variable domain (remainder filled in from reference TRBV5-1 and TRBJ2-5): KAGVTQTPRYLIKTRGQQVTLSCSPISGHRSVSWYQQTPGQGLQFLFEYFSETQRNKGNFPGRFSGRQFSNSRSEMNVSTLELGDSALYLCASSFGDRGLEEQYFGPGTRLLVL.

V gene TRBV7-9 combines with J gene TRBJ2-3; 7 bases agree with TRBD2. The CDR3 spans 12 residues. CDR1 and CDR2 (germline): SEHNR, FQNEAQ (reference sequence). J was trimmed by 5 bases and V by 8 bases; bases with no gene match: 4. The CDR3 sequence is CASSWEGDTQYF. The CDR3 DNA follows: TGTGCCAGCTCGTGGGAGGGAGATACGCAGTATTTT.

This clone was seen more than once but under ten times. The chain employs TRBV27 and TRBJ2-3, with 9 bases aligning to TRBD2. The length of the CDR3 is 15 residues. Germline V gene lookup returns CDR1 MNHEY and CDR2 SMNVEV (reference sequence). With V trimmed by 5 bases and J by 0 bases, 3 bases remained unmatched. The CDR3, as DNA: TGTGCCAGCAGTGGGAGCGGGAGGAGCACAGATACGCAGTATTTT. It specifies CASSGSGRSTDTQYF.

This clone was found a few times. This chain links TRBV7-9 with TRBJ1-2; no clear D. The germline V and J ends were trimmed by 3 bases and 8 bases, with 13 bases remaining between them. The CDR3 loop spans 13 amino acids. Germline CDR1 and CDR2: SEHNR and FQNEAQ (reference sequence). In DNA form, the CDR3 reads TGTGCCAGCAGCTTTGACCCTCGGAGCGGCTACACCTTC. It translates to CASSFDPRSGYTF.

The chain has TRBV9 and TRBJ2-2; unclear D gene. This CDR3 is 15 amino acids long. The V end was cut by 1 base, the J end by 6 bases, with 13 bases between. Germline CDR1 is SGDLS and CDR2 is YYNGEE. The CDR3 spells CASSVHDGFPGELFF. DNA of the CDR3: TGTGCCAGCAGCGTACACGACGGCTTCCCCGGGGAGCTGTTTTTT.